This T cell receptor (beta chain) stems from a study of vaccination effects on CD4 cells after COVID-19. Study-wide context: Samples gathered post-vaccine arrived a median of 72 days past the second dose.

V lost 6 bases to trimming and J lost 0 bases, with 20 bases between them. CDR1 and CDR2 from the germline V gene are MDHEN and SYDVKM. This CDR3 is 17 amino acids long. Whole-study results and caveats: Few convalescent patients were studied, and early post-infection samples were lacking. Clones of infection and vaccine origin contracted markedly late after vaccination.

TCRdb's copy holds only in-frame clones and misses some; the assay was immunoSEQ multiplex PCR. This sample has over 15,000 clones, with over 60% found just once. About this clone itself: The antigen remains undetermined.

Viral peptide pools were used in the ViraFEST assay to expand antigen-specific CD4+ T cells, and sequencing came afterward. After roughly ten days in culture, the CD4+ T cells were isolated. Between March and December 2020, the person had a SARS-CoV-2 infection that PCR confirmed. Either the mRNA-1273 or the BNT162b2 vaccine was given to participants as two doses. Researchers swapped half the medium for IL-2 medium on both days 3 and 7. The material was CD4+ T cells from PBMCs cultured with SARS-CoV-2 spike peptides, obtained after COVID-19 vaccination. The chain recombines TRBV28 with TRBJ1-1; D not resolved. The clonotype comes from a human donor who had a prior SARS-CoV-2 infection. CDR3 protein: CASSHASTISLNTEAFF. In nucleotides, the CDR3 is TGTGCCAGCAGCCACGCTTCTACTATCTCCTTGAACACTGAAGCTTTCTTT.